This T cell receptor beta chain appears in the sequencing data of a study of blood T cell repertoires in COVID-19 (dated by TCRdb to the early 2020s). At the level of the whole study: Samples from collaborators originated in the United States, Italy and Spain and spanned both the acute and convalescent phases of COVID-19. The material from the prospective study consisted of cDNA or gDNA derived from T cells, B-cell-depleted T cells, or PBMCs. The dataset comprised deeply sampled blood TCRbeta repertoires from subjects exposed to, actively infected with, or recovered from COVID-19. The repertoires were made available in a free public database intended to serve as a resource for research on the immune response to SARS-CoV-2. The samples were drawn from the first 160 participants of the ongoing ImmuneRACE study and from roughly 1,300 subjects provided by 6 global collaborators. The sample metadata nearly always contained a de-identified subject ID, COVID-19 status, age in years and sex. HLA class I and class II types, where available, came from metadata supplied by the sample provider rather than from assay-based typing.

Between the V and J ends, shortened by 0 bases and 4 bases respectively, the junction contains 11 bases. Counted from cysteine to phenylalanine, this CDR3 has 15 amino acids. This entry keeps only the CDR3 DNA: 45 bases, framed from base 1. CDR1 SGHRS and CDR2 YFSETQ are derived from the germline V gene. The collaborating institutions used their own protocols to collect whole blood in K2EDTA tubes. For TCRbeta analysis, collaborator samples were shipped as frozen whole blood, as isolated PBMCs, or as DNA extracted from either sample type. As regards this clone: What antigen it recognizes has not been identified. Nothing much larger sits one base from this clone, and base qualities are not available.

TCRbeta CDR3 regions were amplified from genomic DNA using the immunoSEQ Assay, a bias-controlled multiplex PCR. The authors' pipeline ran thus. The number of nucleated cells in each sample was estimated by amplification of reference gene primers within the assay. Sequence reads were collapsed and filtered to measure the absolute abundance of every unique TCRbeta CDR3 rearrangement. For each sample, productive Simpson clonality was calculated by taking the square root of Simpson's diversity index across productive rearrangements. This immuneACCESS table, as held by TCRdb, lists in-frame sequences with V and J called but not all clones. Of the missing ones, under half trace to an unresolved V gene in checked studies; the others have no known cause. V and J calls and clone size are copied from that table; D and trimming were computed from the DNA. The sample table records 150,000 to 200,000 clones; 70% to 85% of these occur just once. More than 5.5% of the sample is taken by the ten largest.

Study-level results and caveats: The amount of clinical and demographic metadata varied by source and participant and was provided uncurated.

The clonotype comes from a human donor in a cohort sampled during active COVID-19. Sequencing was carried out using peripheral blood. This chain is built from TRBV5-1 and TRBJ1-5; a confident D gene designation cannot be given. The CDR3 sequence is CASSLVAGGNQPQHF. In nucleotides, the sequence is TGCGCCAGCAGCTTGGTCGCAGGCGGGAATCAGCCCCAGCATTTT. Extended through the reference TRBV5-1 and TRBJ1-5 proteins, this CDR3 yields the full variable domain: KAGVTQTPRYLIKTRGQQVTLSCSPISGHRSVSWYQQTPGQGLQFLFEYFSETQRNKGNFPGRFSGRQFSNSRSEMNVSTLELGDSALYLCASSLVAGGNQPQHFGDGTRLSIL.